The 32 T cell receptor beta chains in this list originate from one sample, sequenced in a study of cytomegalovirus exposure and HLA in healthy donors. Primers: 60 Vbeta forward and 13 Jbeta reverse. Measured with immunoSEQ multiplex PCR; TCRdb has only the in-frame clones, and not every one. The sample carries roughly 34,000 clones, 84% recorded once. The sequencing sample was made of PBMCs. All receptors derive from a young woman in good health and CMV-seronegative.

The V gene is TRBV7-8, the J gene TRBJ2-1; the D gene is possibly TRBD2 (6 bases). The V and J ends lost 2 bases and 8 bases respectively, with 25 bases between them. Germline V gene data show CDR1 as SGHVS and CDR2 as FQNEAQ. This CDR3 contains 18 residues. As DNA, the CDR3 is TGTGCCAGCAGCTTACTCGAATATGGGGGGAGCTCTCCCCATGAGCAGTTCTTC. It specifies CASSLLEYGGSSPHEQFF.

The chain couples TRBV15 to TRBJ2-7; 7 bases match TRBD1. This CDR3 spans 15 amino acids. The germline V gene has CDR1 LNHNV and CDR2 YYDKDF (reference sequence). V lost 0 bases and J lost 2; bases outside the gene matches: 4. The CDR3 DNA follows: TGTGCCACCAGCAGAGATCAAACAGGGGCCTACGAGCAGTACTTC. As protein: CATSRDQTGAYEQYF.

This chain links TRBV7-3 with TRBJ2-7, with TRBD2 as a possible D gene (6 bases). V was shortened by 0 bases and J by 1 base, with 7 bases between the two germline ends. The germline CDR1 and CDR2 sequences are SGHTA and FQGTGA. There are 14 residues in the CDR3. The CDR3, as DNA: TGTGCCAGCAGCTTAACTAGCGGATCCTACGAGCAGTACTTC. This sequence encodes CASSLTSGSYEQYF.

J is TRBJ2-3 and V is TRBV28; 7 nucleotides agree with TRBD1. Germline V gene data show CDR1 as MDHEN and CDR2 as SYDVKM. The V and J ends lost 3 bases and 5 bases, in that order; junction bases with no gene match: 11. The CDR3 extends over 16 amino acids. CDR3 nucleotides: TGTGCCAGCAGTTTGGGGACAGTCGGCAGGGGAGATACGCAGTATTTT. Translation: CASSLGTVGRGDTQYF.

The chain joins TRBV28 to TRBJ2-5; D not resolved. This CDR3 is 15 amino acids long. Trimming took 3 bases from V and 2 from J, leaving 13 bases between them. CDR1 MDHEN and CDR2 SYDVKM come from the germline V gene. The CDR3 nucleotides are TGTGCCAGCAGTTTGCCGGGTTTGGTTCAAGAGACCCAGTACTTC. Its translation: CASSLPGLVQETQYF.

The chain has TRBV7-3 and TRBJ2-1; D is possibly TRBD2 (6 bases). V was pared by 4 bases and J by 4 bases, with 8 bases between. Germline CDR1 SGHTA, CDR2 FQGTGA. The CDR3 loop spans 13 amino acids. CDR3 sequence: CASSSGTYNEQFF. The CDR3 DNA reads TGTGCCAGCAGCTCCGGGACTTACAATGAGCAGTTCTTC.

The chain uses TRBV13 and TRBJ2-7, with 8 nucleotides matching TRBD2. This CDR3 has 15 amino acids. The V gene end was trimmed by 3 bases and the J gene end by 2 bases; junction bases not matched to a gene: 6. CDR1 is PRHDT, CDR2 FYEKMQ, per germline (reference sequence). The chain's CDR3 is CASSLLAGRAYEQYF. Written as DNA, the CDR3 is TGTGCCAGCAGCTTGCTAGCGGGCCGAGCCTACGAGCAGTACTTC.

The V call is TRBV6-4, the J call TRBJ1-1; tentatively, D is TRBD1 (6 bases). V lost 3 bases to trimming and J lost 5 bases, with 13 bases between them. The CDR3 length is 14 residues. Germline V gene data show CDR1 as MRHNA and CDR2 as SNTAGT. The CDR3 DNA follows: TGTGCCAGCAGTGAAAACGACAGGAGAACTGAAGCTTTCTTT. It is translated as CASSENDRRTEAFF.

The chain uses TRBV13 and TRBJ1-2; D not certain. The V end was cut by 1 base, the J end by 3 bases, with 9 bases between. This CDR3 has 14 residues. CDR1 is PRHDT and CDR2 is FYEKMQ in the germline V gene (reference sequence). CDR3: CASSLVSGDYGYTF. DNA of the CDR3: TGTGCCAGCAGCTTAGTATCCGGGGACTATGGCTACACCTTC.

The chain uses TRBV7-9 and TRBJ1-1; TRBD1 is a possible D gene (5 bases). This CDR3 contains 16 residues. Germline V CDR1 and CDR2: SEHNR, FQNEAQ (reference sequence). The V and J ends lost 5 bases and 0 bases respectively, with 16 bases between them. The DNA for the CDR3 is TGTGCCAGCAGCCCAGAGAGGACACTAATGAACACTGAAGCTTTCTTT. Amino acids: CASSPERTLMNTEAFF.

The chain carries TRBV5-6 and TRBJ1-1; a weak D match, TRBD1 (6 bases). The CDR3 runs to 16 residues. Germline-derived CDR1 and CDR2 are SGHDT and YYEEEE. Trimming shortened V by 4 bases and J by 3 bases, and 19 bases separated the two germline ends. The CDR3 bases are TGTGCCAGCAGCACCCTACAGGGACGATCCGACACTGAAGCTTTCTTT. It specifies CASSTLQGRSDTEAFF.

The chain is built from TRBV4-3 and TRBJ2-5; D gene uncertain. The CDR3 loop spans 13 amino acids. Germline V gives CDR1 LGHNA, CDR2 YSLEER. V lost 1 base, J lost 5 bases, and 8 bases lay in between. Here the CDR3 reads CASSQVIEETQYF. The CDR3 DNA reads TGCGCCAGCAGCCAAGTCATCGAGGAGACCCAGTACTTC.

The chain has TRBV4-3 and TRBJ2-3, with D maybe TRBD1 (7 bases). V lost 4 bases to trimming and J lost 1 base, with 12 bases between them. This CDR3 spans 15 amino acids. The V gene's germline CDR1 is LGHNA and CDR2 YSLEER. This CDR3 reads CASSLTRGGTDTQYF. CDR3 nucleotides: TGCGCCAGCAGCCTTACCAGGGGGGGCACAGATACGCAGTATTTT.

In the case of this clone: The junction shows a germline mismatch at one end, possibly a read error. The V and J genes are TRBV25-1 and TRBJ1-2; D unclear. The CDR3 consists of 10 residues. Per germline, CDR1 MGHDK and CDR2 SYGVNS. CDR3 DNA: TGTGCCACACCCGAGGTCGGCTACCCCTTC. Its translation: CATPEVGYPF.

The chain has TRBV28 and TRBJ2-3; 7 nucleotides align to TRBD2. This CDR3 region has 18 residues. Germline CDR1 is MDHEN and CDR2 is SYDVKM. The V and J ends lost 3 bases and 2 bases, in that order; junction bases with no gene match: 14. CDR3 protein: CASSFPYSRLAITDTQYF. The CDR3 DNA follows: TGTGCCAGCAGTTTTCCATACTCCCGACTAGCCATCACAGATACGCAGTATTTT.

V is TRBV6-5 and J is TRBJ2-5; possible D gene TRBD1, 5 bases. The J call could be wrong; TRBJ2-7 is a better fit for the DNA end. The CDR3 contains 15 residues. The germline V gene encodes CDR1 MNHEY and CDR2 SVGAGI. The CDR3 reads CASSYRNDSPYEQYF. The DNA of the CDR3 is TGTGCCAGCAGTTACCGGAACGACAGTCCCTACGAGCAGTACTTC.

V gene TRBV28 combines with J gene TRBJ2-7; TRBD2 aligns across 9 bases. The J segment lost 9 bases and the V segment lost 7 bases, leaving 13 bases of the junction unmatched. The CDR3 sequence is 14 residues long. Germline V gives CDR1 MDHEN, CDR2 SYDVKM. The CDR3 is CASIGGTSLPWQYF. The CDR3 DNA reads TGTGCCAGCATCGGTGGGACTAGCCTCCCTTGGCAGTACTTC.

A few counts support this clone. This chain links TRBV4-1 with TRBJ2-1; D unclear. The ends were cut back, 1 base at V and 0 bases at J, with 13 bases in the middle. The CDR3 extends over 17 amino acids. Germline-derived CDR1 and CDR2 are MGHRA and YSYEKL. CDR3: CASSQGHLRSSYNEQFF. The DNA for the CDR3 is TGCGCCAGCAGCCAAGGGCATCTGAGGAGCTCCTACAATGAGCAGTTCTTC.

Comment on this clone: The same CDR3 is also encoded by other DNA sequences in this sample. The chain is built from TRBV5-1 and TRBJ2-1; 9 bases line up with TRBD2. The V gene end was trimmed by 3 bases and the J gene end by 4 bases; junction bases not matched to a gene: 2. CDR1 and CDR2 (germline): SGHRS, YFSETQ. The CDR3 has 14 residues. For the CDR3, the DNA is TGCGCCAGCAGCTCTGCGGGGGGGTACAATGAGCAGTTCTTC. This sequence encodes CASSSAGGYNEQFF.

V usage is TRBV5-1 and J usage is TRBJ2-7; D ambiguous. V dropped 1 base and J dropped 0 bases, with 8 bases sitting between them. This CDR3 has 14 amino acids. The germline V gene encodes CDR1 SGHRS and CDR2 YFSETQ. The CDR3 sequence is CASSLTFSSYEQYF. Here the CDR3 DNA reads TGCGCCAGCAGCTTGACTTTTAGCTCCTACGAGCAGTACTTC.

This chain joins TRBV30 and TRBJ1-4, with D tentatively TRBD1 (6 bases). V was shortened by 2 bases and J by 5 bases, with 12 bases between the two germline ends. CDR1 GTSNPN and CDR2 SVGIG come from the germline V gene (reference sequence). The CDR3 extends over 14 amino acids. The CDR3 DNA sequence: TGTGCCTGGAGTACCGCACAGGGAAATGAAAAACTGTTTTTT. Residues: CAWSTAQGNEKLFF.

The chain combines TRBV4-1 with TRBJ1-3; D remains unclear. The CDR3 has 14 amino acids. The V end was cut by 4 bases, the J end by 0 bases, with 7 bases between. Per the germline V gene, CDR1 is MGHRA and CDR2 is YSYEKL. The CDR3 protein is CASSPGGSGNTIYF. DNA for the CDR3: TGCGCCAGCAGCCCCGGTGGCTCTGGAAACACCATATATTTT.

In DNA, the CDR3 is TGCGCCAGCAGGGCCGACAGGGCGGAAGCTTTCTTT. The encoded protein is CASRADRAEAFF. The chain carries TRBV5-1 and TRBJ1-1; 7 nucleotides align to TRBD1. The CDR3 covers 12 residues. The J segment lost 8 bases and the V segment lost 5 bases, leaving 6 bases of the junction unmatched. Germline values: CDR1 SGHRS, CDR2 YFSETQ.

V is TRBV5-8 and J is TRBJ1-5; D is unclear. Trimming left V 0 bases short and J 0 bases short, with 10 bases between. Germline values: CDR1 SGHTS, CDR2 YDEGEE. This CDR3 has 16 residues. The CDR3 sequence is CASSLGTAGSNQPQHF. CDR3 nucleotides: TGTGCCAGCAGCTTGGGGACCGCGGGTAGCAATCAGCCCCAGCATTTT.

V is TRBV5-1 and J is TRBJ1-2, with a weak D call TRBD1 (5 bases). V shed 3 bases and J shed 4 bases, with 7 bases lying between them. The germline CDR1 and CDR2 sequences are SGHRS and YFSETQ. This CDR3 region has 12 residues. The CDR3 nucleotides are TGCGCCAGCAGCTGGGGCCTCTATGGCTACACCTTC. This translates into CASSWGLYGYTF.

The chain uses TRBV28 and TRBJ2-1; 11 bases are shared with TRBD2. With V trimmed by 5 bases and J by 8 bases, 8 bases remained unmatched. The length of the CDR3 is 15 residues. Germline lookup yields CDR1 MDHEN and CDR2 SYDVKM. The CDR3 sequence: CASSNLLAGVDEQFF. CDR3 sequence (DNA): TGTGCCAGCAGTAACCTACTAGCGGGAGTAGATGAGCAGTTCTTC.

The chain links TRBV10-3 to TRBJ2-7; no clear D gene. The germline gives CDR1 ENHRY, CDR2 SYGVKD. Trimming shortened V by 2 bases and J by 0 bases, and 8 bases separated the two germline ends. The CDR3 contains 14 residues. The CDR3 DNA is TGTGCCATCAGTGAGAAACAGCACTCCTACGAGCAGTACTTC. Amino acids: CAISEKQHSYEQYF.

The chain is built from TRBV5-4 and TRBJ2-7; D might be TRBD1 (6 bases). The CDR3 is 13 amino acids. CDR1 is SGHNT, CDR2 YYREEE, per germline (reference sequence). The V end lost 4 bases, the J end lost 5 bases, and 13 bases lay between the germline ends. The CDR3 bases are TGTGCCAGCAGCGAGCAGGGGTTCGACGAGCAGTACTTC. Amino acids: CASSEQGFDEQYF. Looking up the rest from reference TRBV5-4 and TRBJ2-7 gives the full variable domain: ETGVTQSPTHLIKTRGQQVTLRCSSQSGHNTVSWYQQALGQGPQFIFQYYREEENGRGNFPPRFSGLQFPNYSSELNVNALELDDSALYLCASSEQGFDEQYFGPGTRLTVT.

The chain combines TRBV6-5 with TRBJ2-7, with 7 bases lining up with TRBD2. This CDR3 has 14 amino acids. J gave up 2 bases and V 8 bases, and 9 bases lay outside the gene matches. Germline lookup yields CDR1 MNHEY and CDR2 SVGAGI. The CDR3 nucleotides are TGTGCCAGCGGTGAGGGAGGGATCGCCTACGAGCAGTACTTC. Residues: CASGEGGIAYEQYF.

In this sample, this clone turned up once. CDR3 nucleotide sequence: TGTGCCAGCAGCTTACTAGCGGGAGGGGTAGATACGCAGTATTTT. Its protein product is CASSLLAGGVDTQYF. The chain couples TRBV5-4 to TRBJ2-3; 13 nucleotides align to TRBD2. This CDR3 spans 15 amino acids. Per germline, CDR1 SGHNT and CDR2 YYREEE (reference sequence). V dropped 2 bases and J dropped 5; count of bases not matched to a gene: 2.

V and J are TRBV7-9 and TRBJ1-2; 7 nucleotides match TRBD1. The germline V gene has CDR1 SEHNR and CDR2 FQNEAQ (reference sequence). CDR3 length: 17 residues. The ends lost 1 base at V and 0 bases at J; junction bases unmatched: 8. The CDR3 is CASSLDDRATTNYGYTF. CDR3 coding DNA: TGTGCCAGCAGCTTAGATGACAGGGCTACGACTAACTATGGCTACACCTTC.

The gene calls are TRBV4-3 and TRBJ1-3; TRBD1 is a possible D gene (6 bases). The germline V gene encodes CDR1 LGHNA and CDR2 YSLEER. This CDR3 contains 14 residues. Trimming shortened V by 4 bases and J by 2 bases, and 9 bases separated the two germline ends. In DNA, the CDR3 is TGCGCCAGCAGCCCGGACAGTCCTGGAAACACCATATATTTT. Amino acid sequence: CASSPDSPGNTIYF.